The 28 T cell receptor beta chains reported below all come from one sample, sequenced in a study of molecular identifiers for immune sequencing clone quantification. Using its own MiXCR run on the PCR reads, TCRdb lists one record per CDR3 protein. The repertoire holds about 630,000 distinct CDR3 sequences, with less than 30% as singletons. Source material: naive CD8+ T cells from blood, with Jurkat cell RNA spiked in. Subset defined: FACS-sorted CD8+CD4-CCR7+CD45RA+ naive T cells. The source of these receptors is a human donor in good health. Some libraries in this study had Jurkat cell RNA spiked in.

This clonotype was found many times. The chain employs TRBV7-9 and TRBJ2-5; no clear D gene. This CDR3 contains 13 residues. Trimming stripped 5 bases from V and 1 base from J, with 8 bases between. CDR1 is SEHNR, CDR2 FQNEAQ, per germline (reference sequence). The CDR3 coding sequence is TGTGCCAGCAGCCAAATAATCCAAGAGACCCAGTACTTC. Translating gives CASSQIIQETQYF.

This clonotype was picked up a small number of times. The chain is built from TRBV4-3 and TRBJ2-1; D is uncertain. Germline CDR1 LGHNA, CDR2 YSLEER. The CDR3 loop spans 16 amino acids. The ends were cut back, 0 bases at V and 0 bases at J, with 9 bases in the middle. This chain's CDR3 is CASSQDLAVSYNEQFF. In DNA, the CDR3 is TGCGCCAGCAGCCAAGATTTGGCTGTCTCCTACAATGAGCAGTTCTTC.

This clonotype was seen many times. The chain carries TRBV6-5 and TRBJ2-3; D is unclear. The CDR3 contains 15 residues. V dropped 2 bases and J dropped 0 bases, with 9 bases sitting between them. Germline V gene lookup returns CDR1 MNHEY and CDR2 SVGAGI. CDR3 in amino acids: CASSYNLGSTDTQYF. The DNA for the CDR3 is TGTGCCAGCAGTTACAATCTGGGAAGCACAGATACGCAGTATTTT.

This clonotype appeared a few times. This chain links TRBV7-8 with TRBJ2-7; the D call may be TRBD1 or TRBD2 (6 bases each). Germline V gives CDR1 SGHVS, CDR2 FQNEAQ. This CDR3 contains 15 residues. Trimming took 0 bases from V and 5 from J, leaving 14 bases between them. Written as DNA, the CDR3 is TGTGCCAGCAGCTTAGCGGGGGGCCAGATCCACGAGCAGTACTTC. This gives the protein CASSLAGGQIHEQYF.

This clonotype was found many times. CDR3 DNA sequence: TGTGCCACACAATTCAGGAATTCCTACGAGCAGTACTTC. Protein: CATQFRNSYEQYF. The V gene is TRBV6-1, the J gene TRBJ2-7; D is unclear. The length of the CDR3 is 13 residues. Germline V gives CDR1 MNHNS, CDR2 SASEGT. V lost 10 bases and J 1 base, leaving 14 bases between the germline ends.

In this sample, this clonotype turned up a few times. The chain combines TRBV15 with TRBJ2-1, with TRBD1 identical over 7 bases. Germline trimming cut 0 bases from V and 3 bases from J; bases unmatched to any gene: 20. The CDR3 is made up of 21 amino acids. From germline, CDR1 is LNHNV and CDR2 YYDKDF (reference sequence). The CDR3 DNA is TGTGCCACCAGCAGAGATCTCGGCGGACAGGTCATGTGGGAATTCTACAATGAGCAGTTCTTC. Protein: CATSRDLGGQVMWEFYNEQFF.

This sequence joins TRBV12-3 or TRBV12-4 and TRBJ2-7; TRBD1 matches at 9 bases. There are 14 residues in the CDR3. V lost 3 bases to trimming and J lost 7 bases; unmatched junction nucleotides: 7. The CDR3 nucleotides read TGTGCCAGCAGTTTCGGGACAGGGCTCGAAGAGCAGTACTTC. This translates into CASSFGTGLEEQYF.

To note about this clonotype: This may come from a read error, since a much larger clone is one base off. This chain connects TRBV20-1 to TRBJ2-7; maybe TRBD1 (6 bases). The V end was cut by 3 bases, the J end by 2 bases, with 20 bases between. Germline V lookup: CDR1 DFQATT, CDR2 SNEGSKA (reference sequence). CDR3 length equals 16 residues. The CDR3 region is CSASQLRVRGTYEQYF. CDR3 nucleotide sequence: TGCAGTGCTAGCCAACTCCGGGTCAGGGGCACCTACGAGCAGTACTTC.

This clonotype was found many times. The CDR3 bases are TGTGCCAGCCGCAGGGCCACTGAAGCTTTCTTT. Translation: CASRRATEAFF. V and J are TRBV6-2 or TRBV6-3 and TRBJ1-1; D possibly corresponds to TRBD1 (5 bases). The germline V and J ends were trimmed by 8 bases and 4 bases, with 8 bases remaining between them. CDR3 size: 11 residues. Germline CDR1 MNHEY, CDR2 SVGEGT.

This sequence joins TRBV6-5 and TRBJ2-2; 7 bases match TRBD1. Germline-derived CDR1 and CDR2 are MNHEY and SVGAGI. With 1 base clipped from V and 4 bases from J, the junction kept 0 bases outside the gene matches. This CDR3 contains 14 residues. The CDR3 sequence is CASSYWDSTGELFF. The CDR3 DNA is TGTGCCAGCAGTTACTGGGACAGCACCGGGGAGCTGTTTTTT.

The chain is built from TRBV7-2 and TRBJ2-5; D call uncertain. Germline CDR1 and CDR2: SGHTA and FQGNSA. This CDR3 region has 12 residues. V dropped 5 bases and J dropped 9 bases, with 13 bases sitting between them. The DNA for the CDR3 is TGTGCCAGCAGCCGAACCATAGAAGCCCAGTACTTC. Translated, it gives CASSRTIEAQYF.

The chain has TRBV6-6 and TRBJ1-1; D is possibly TRBD1 (5 bases). Germline values: CDR1 MNHNY, CDR2 SVGAGI (reference sequence). V shed 2 bases and J shed 0 bases, with 7 bases lying between them. CDR3 length: 14 amino acids. The CDR3 nucleotides are TGTGCCAGCAGTTACGCAGGGATGAACACTGAAGCTTTCTTT. This sequence encodes CASSYAGMNTEAFF.

The V gene is TRBV25-1, the J gene TRBJ2-3, with D possibly matching TRBD2 (6 bases). The CDR3 length is 15 residues. V was trimmed by 8 bases and J by 5 bases, leaving 20 bases between them. Germline V lookup: CDR1 MGHDK, CDR2 SYGVNS. Here the CDR3 reads CASALSGVRIDTQYF. The CDR3 DNA is TGTGCCAGCGCCCTCTCGGGGGTAAGAATAGATACGCAGTATTTT. The entire variable domain, with the rest obtained from reference TRBV25-1 and TRBJ2-3, is as follows: EADIYQTPRYLVIGTGKKITLECSQTMGHDKMYWYQQDPGMELHLIHYSYGVNSTEKGDLSSESTVSRIRTEHFPLTLESARPSHTSQYLCASALSGVRIDTQYFGPGTRLTVL.

The rearrangement joins TRBV27 to TRBJ2-7; the match to TRBD2 covers 13 bases. The CDR3 runs 14 residues. CDR1 and CDR2 (germline): MNHEY, SMNVEV (reference sequence). V lost 8 bases and J lost 2; bases outside the gene matches: 3. The CDR3 DNA reads TGTGCCAGCGGGACTAGCGGGAACACCTACGAGCAGTACTTC. Translation: CASGTSGNTYEQYF.

This chain uses TRBV27 with TRBJ2-1; 8 bases are shared with TRBD2. The CDR3 spans 15 residues. Per the germline V gene, CDR1 is MNHEY and CDR2 is SMNVEV (reference sequence). The trim removed 6 bases at V and 8 bases at J, leaving 12 bases unmatched. CDR3: CASSEGLGSADEQFF. CDR3 nucleotides: TGTGCCAGCAGCGAGGGACTAGGGTCCGCCGATGAGCAGTTCTTC.

The chain links TRBV19 to TRBJ2-3; D is ambiguous. V was cut by 7 bases and J by 4 bases, with 12 bases left in between. Per the germline V gene, CDR1 is LNHDA and CDR2 is SQIVND (reference sequence). The CDR3 spans 13 residues. This CDR3 reads CASTPSVADTQYF. In nucleotides, the CDR3 is TGTGCCAGTACCCCTTCGGTGGCAGATACGCAGTATTTT. Full variable domain (outside the CDR3, taken from reference TRBV19 and TRBJ2-3): DGGITQSPKYLFRKEGQNVTLSCEQNLNHDAMYWYRQDPGQGLRLIYYSQIVNDFQKGDIAEGYSVSREKKESFPLTVTSAQKNPTAFYLCASTPSVADTQYFGPGTRLTVL.

This clonotype was counted between two and nine times. This chain connects TRBV24-1 to TRBJ2-5; D gene ambiguous. CDR3 length equals 13 residues. With 4 bases removed from V and 5 bases from J, the gap between germline ends came to 10 bases. Germline CDR1 and CDR2: KGHDR and SFDVKD. CDR3 amino acids: CATSDNSRETQYF. In DNA form, the CDR3 reads TGTGCCACCAGTGACAATAGTCGGGAGACCCAGTACTTC.

This clonotype appeared a few times. Because it lacks the conserved phenylalanine or tryptophan at the end, this CDR3 is likely a read error. J is TRBJ2-3 and V is TRBV27, with D unresolved. In germline, CDR1 is MNHEY, CDR2 SMNVEV (reference sequence). The CDR3 loop spans 18 amino acids. The germline V and J ends were trimmed by 5 bases and 0 bases, with 21 bases remaining between them. CDR3 residues: CASSPLLPTGISTDTQYL. The CDR3 region has the DNA TGTGCCAGCAGTCCGTTACTCCCGACTGGGATAAGCACAGATACGCAGTATCTT.

The chain employs TRBV4-1 and TRBJ2-2; D is ambiguous. CDR3 size: 15 residues. V lost 1 base to trimming and J lost 4 bases, with 10 bases between them. Germline assignment: CDR1 MGHRA and CDR2 YSYEKL. This chain's CDR3 is CASSQGMVATGELFF. The CDR3 region has the DNA TGCGCCAGCAGCCAAGGGATGGTGGCCACCGGGGAGCTGTTTTTT.

Only a few counts were recorded for this clonotype. J is TRBJ2-7 and V is TRBV20-1; D gene uncertain. Deletions cut 0 bases from V and 2 bases from J, with 14 bases between. This CDR3 region has 15 residues. CDR1 and CDR2 from the germline V gene are DFQATT and SNEGSKA (reference sequence). In DNA form, the CDR3 reads TGCAGTGCTAGAGATGAGGTGGGCGAAACCTACGAGCAGTACTTC. As protein: CSARDEVGETYEQYF.

This clonotype occurred a few times. This sequence may be a read error, since a much larger clone differs from it by one base. V usage is TRBV29-1 and J usage is TRBJ2-3; 9 bases align to TRBD1. Germline lookup yields CDR1 SQVTM and CDR2 ANQGSEA. CDR3 length equals 15 residues. The CDR3: CSAMVSGQGPDMQYF. The DNA for the CDR3 is TGCAGCGCAATGGTTTCGGGACAGGGACCAGATATGCAGTATTTT.

As DNA, the CDR3 is TGTGCCAGCAGTTTGGACGGGAGCGGTGAGACCCAGTACTTC. This gives the protein CASSLDGSGETQYF. This chain connects TRBV12-3 or TRBV12-4 to TRBJ2-5; D is possibly TRBD2 (6 bases). The CDR3 loop spans 14 amino acids. V was cut by 3 bases and J by 5 bases, with 13 bases left in between.

This rearrangement joins TRBV27 to TRBJ1-5; D is unclear. Trimming removed 3 bases at V and 3 bases at J, with 6 bases between. CDR3 length equals 13 residues. The germline CDR1 and CDR2 sequences are MNHEY and SMNVEV (reference sequence). In DNA form, the CDR3 reads TGTGCCAGCAGTTTGCAAGTCAATCAGCCCCAGCATTTT. Translating it yields CASSLQVNQPQHF.

The genes are TRBV28 and TRBJ2-7, with D hard to call. This CDR3 contains 13 residues. V lost 2 bases and J lost 5, with 10 bases in between. Germline V lookup: CDR1 MDHEN, CDR2 SYDVKM. CDR3 region: CASSLRGWDEQYF. CDR3 nucleotide sequence: TGTGCCAGCAGTTTACGTGGGTGGGACGAGCAGTACTTC.

In its sample, this clonotype was seen many times. The J gene is TRBJ1-2, the V gene TRBV29-1; the D gene is possibly TRBD1 (5 bases). V was clipped by 2 bases and J by 1 base, with 8 bases between them. The CDR3 runs 13 residues. CDR1 SQVTM and CDR2 ANQGSEA come from the germline V gene. CDR3 residues: CSVEQGLNYGYTF. CDR3 DNA sequence: TGCAGCGTTGAACAGGGACTTAACTATGGCTACACCTTC.

This clonotype has ten or more counts. DNA for the CDR3: TGTGCCAGCAGCTTAGTAGCGGGGAACCAAGAGACCCAGTACTTC. It encodes CASSLVAGNQETQYF. The chain carries TRBV7-9 and TRBJ2-5, with TRBD2 matching over 8 bases. The V gene end was trimmed by 1 base and the J gene end by 0 bases; junction bases not matched to a gene: 1. Germline V gene lookup returns CDR1 SEHNR and CDR2 FQNEAQ (reference sequence). The length of the CDR3 is 15 residues.

In the case of this clonotype: The junction departs from germline at one end; a sequencing error may be responsible. The chain joins TRBV6-5 to TRBJ1-1; D call uncertain. Germline assignment: CDR1 MNHEY and CDR2 SVGAGI. This CDR3 is built from 15 residues. The CDR3: CVSSYSRPIGTEAFF. The CDR3 DNA follows: TGTGTCAGCAGTTACTCCAGGCCCATCGGGACTGAAGCTTTCTTT.

This clonotype was recorded at least ten times. This sequence joins TRBV3-1 and TRBJ1-1; 8 bases are shared with TRBD1. Germline values: CDR1 LGHDT, CDR2 YNNKEL (reference sequence). V trimming: 7 bases; J trimming: 1 base; junction bases outside the gene matches: 2. This CDR3 is 13 amino acids long. Here the CDR3 reads CASMQGANTEAFF. The CDR3 bases are TGTGCCAGCATGCAGGGGGCGAACACTGAAGCTTTCTTT.